Described below is a single TCR beta chain sequence and its context. The data derive from a study of blood T cell repertoires in COVID-19. The wider study: The cDNA or gDNA used as material had been derived from T cells, B-cell-depleted T cells, or PBMCs.

The protocol was immunoSEQ multiplex PCR, while the TCRdb copy is restricted to in-frame clones and leaves out a portion. The table includes some 93,000 clones, approximately 83% detected once. Germline CDR1 is SGHAT and CDR2 is FQNNGV. This CDR3 is built from 14 residues. V lost 2 bases to trimming and J lost 4 bases, with 10 bases between them. The material sequenced was peripheral blood. The sequence was collected from a man between 60 and 75 years old with acute or convalescent COVID-19. The chain has TRBV11-2 and TRBJ2-3, with D possibly being TRBD2 (6 bases). The CDR3, as DNA: TGTGCCAGCAGCTTATCCCTAGCGTCAGATACGCAGTATTTT. It translates to CASSLSLASDTQYF.